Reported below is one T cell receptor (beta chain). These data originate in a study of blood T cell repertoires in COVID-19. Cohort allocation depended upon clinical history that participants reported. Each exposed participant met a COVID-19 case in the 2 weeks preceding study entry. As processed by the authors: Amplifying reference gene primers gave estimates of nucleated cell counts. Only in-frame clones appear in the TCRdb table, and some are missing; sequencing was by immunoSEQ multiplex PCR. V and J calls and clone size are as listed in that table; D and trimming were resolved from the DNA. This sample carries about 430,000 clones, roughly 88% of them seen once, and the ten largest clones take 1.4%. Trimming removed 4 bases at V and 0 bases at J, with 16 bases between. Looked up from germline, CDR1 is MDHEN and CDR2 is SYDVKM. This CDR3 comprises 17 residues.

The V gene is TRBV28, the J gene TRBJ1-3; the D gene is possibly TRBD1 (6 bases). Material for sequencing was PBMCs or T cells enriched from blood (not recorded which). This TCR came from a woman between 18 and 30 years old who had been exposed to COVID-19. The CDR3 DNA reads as TGTGCCAGCAGTTCATCAGGACAGTCCCACTCTGGAAACACCATATATTTT. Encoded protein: CASSSSGQSHSGNTIYF.